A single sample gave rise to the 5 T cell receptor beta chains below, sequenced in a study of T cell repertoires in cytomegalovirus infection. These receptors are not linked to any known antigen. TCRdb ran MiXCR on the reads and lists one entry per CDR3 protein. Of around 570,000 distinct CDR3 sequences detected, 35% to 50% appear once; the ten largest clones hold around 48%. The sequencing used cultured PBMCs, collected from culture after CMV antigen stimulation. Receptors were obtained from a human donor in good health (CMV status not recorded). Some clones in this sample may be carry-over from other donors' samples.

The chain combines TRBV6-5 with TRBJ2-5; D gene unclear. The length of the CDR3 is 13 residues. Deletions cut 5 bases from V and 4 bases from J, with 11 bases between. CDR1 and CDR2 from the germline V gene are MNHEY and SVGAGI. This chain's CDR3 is CASSRALGETQYF. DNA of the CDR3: TGTGCCAGCAGTAGGGCCTTAGGAGAGACCCAGTACTTC.

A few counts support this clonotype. The CDR3 bases are TGCGCCAGCCAAAAGAACGCGGGAGTACCGAATGAGCAGTTCTTC. Translation gives CASQKNAGVPNEQFF. The genes are TRBV5-1 and TRBJ2-1, with 7 bases aligning to TRBD2. The germline gives CDR1 SGHRS, CDR2 YFSETQ. CDR3 length: 15 residues. V lost 7 bases and J lost 7; bases outside the gene matches: 14.

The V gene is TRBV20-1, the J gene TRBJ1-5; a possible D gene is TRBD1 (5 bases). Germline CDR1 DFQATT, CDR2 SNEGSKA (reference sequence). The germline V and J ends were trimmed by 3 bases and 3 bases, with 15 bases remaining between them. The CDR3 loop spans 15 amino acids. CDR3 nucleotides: TGCAGTGCTAGGGGAATGGGGGGGGACAATCAGCCCCAGCATTTT. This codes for CSARGMGGDNQPQHF.

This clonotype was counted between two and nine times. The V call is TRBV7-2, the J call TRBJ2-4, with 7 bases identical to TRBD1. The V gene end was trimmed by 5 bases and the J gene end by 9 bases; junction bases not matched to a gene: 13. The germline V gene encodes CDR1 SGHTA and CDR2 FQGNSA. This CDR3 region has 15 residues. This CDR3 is CASSALTGNRAIQYF. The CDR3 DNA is TGTGCCAGCAGCGCCTTGACAGGGAATCGGGCCATTCAGTACTTC.

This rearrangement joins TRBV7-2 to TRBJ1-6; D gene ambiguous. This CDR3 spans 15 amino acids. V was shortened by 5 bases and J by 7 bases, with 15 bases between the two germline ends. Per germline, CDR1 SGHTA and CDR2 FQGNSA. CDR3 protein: CASSPRVGNNSPLHF. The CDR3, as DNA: TGTGCCAGCAGCCCCCGGGTGGGTAACAATTCACCCCTCCACTTT.